Following are 15 T cell receptor beta chains from one sample sequenced in a study of blood T cell repertoires in COVID-19. Clones were read by immunoSEQ multiplex PCR, and TCRdb kept only the in-frame ones, dropping some. The sample holds nearly 110,000 clones; over 70% are singletons and the top ten take 0.9%. The sequenced material came from peripheral blood. Receptors were obtained from a human donor with acute or convalescent COVID-19. The donor label of this sample is uncertain.

The CDR3 is CASRLGRSNTEAFF. CDR3 sequence (DNA): TGTGCCAGCAGATTAGGCAGGTCGAACACTGAAGCTTTCTTT. The rearrangement uses TRBV2 and TRBJ1-1; D gene unclear. There are 14 residues in the CDR3. Deletions cut 6 bases from V and 1 base from J, with 12 bases between. Per the germline V gene, CDR1 is SNHLY and CDR2 is FYNNEI.

CDR3 region: CASSPEGSNYGYTF. In DNA form, the CDR3 reads TGCGCCAGCAGCCCGGAGGGTTCTAACTATGGCTACACCTTC. The J gene is TRBJ1-2, the V gene TRBV5-1; D is ambiguous. This CDR3 comprises 14 residues. V lost 4 bases, J lost 0 bases, and 10 bases lay in between. From germline, CDR1 is SGHRS and CDR2 YFSETQ. The variable domain in full, completed from reference TRBV5-1 and TRBJ1-2, reads KAGVTQTPRYLIKTRGQQVTLSCSPISGHRSVSWYQQTPGQGLQFLFEYFSETQRNKGNFPGRFSGRQFSNSRSEMNVSTLELGDSALYLCASSPEGSNYGYTFGSGTRLTVV.

This chain connects TRBV5-1 to TRBJ2-3; D is unclear. This CDR3 is built from 13 residues. Germline lookup yields CDR1 SGHRS and CDR2 YFSETQ. V lost 0 bases to trimming and J lost 4 bases, with 6 bases between them. The CDR3 here is CASSLGGSDTQYF. CDR3 sequence (DNA): TGCGCCAGCAGCTTGGGAGGCTCAGATACGCAGTATTTT.

V is TRBV7-3 and J is TRBJ1-6; D not resolved. This CDR3 comprises 14 residues. CDR1 SGHTA and CDR2 FQGTGA come from the germline V gene. The V end lost 0 bases, the J end lost 6 bases, and 6 bases lay between the germline ends. The CDR3 sequence is CASSLTRLNSPLHF. The DNA for the CDR3 is TGTGCCAGCAGCTTAACGAGACTTAATTCACCCCTCCACTTT.

The chain employs TRBV6-5 and TRBJ1-1, with a possible D match to TRBD1 (6 bases). Trimming removed 6 bases at V and 7 bases at J, with 12 bases between. The CDR3 loop spans 12 amino acids. In germline, CDR1 is MNHEY, CDR2 SVGAGI. CDR3 residues: CASRSGTLEAFF. The CDR3 bases are TGTGCCAGCAGGTCCGGGACACTTGAAGCTTTCTTT.

This chain uses TRBV6-5 with TRBJ1-4, with TRBD1 matching 9 bases. V lost 8 bases and J lost 7; bases outside the gene matches: 5. Germline assignment: CDR1 MNHEY and CDR2 SVGAGI. The CDR3 is 13 amino acids. CDR3 sequence (DNA): TGTGCCAGCGGGGACAGGGACGGTGAAAAACTGTTTTTT. Residues: CASGDRDGEKLFF.

Written as DNA, the CDR3 is TGTGCCAGCAGCTCGGGATTCAACACTGAAGCTTTCTTT. Translating gives CASSSGFNTEAFF. V is TRBV5-5 and J is TRBJ1-1; no definite D call. The V gene's germline CDR1 is SGHKS and CDR2 YYEKEE (reference sequence). The CDR3 is 13 amino acids. V was cut by 3 bases and J by 2 bases, with 8 bases left in between.

The genes are TRBV7-9 and TRBJ2-6, with 8 bases that match TRBD1. The CDR3 sequence is 16 residues long. V lost 7 bases, J lost 2 bases, and 7 bases stayed unmatched. Germline CDR1 SEHNR, CDR2 FQNEAQ (reference sequence). The CDR3 region is CASTRDRFAGANVLTF. The CDR3 bases are TGTGCCAGCACCCGGGACAGGTTCGCTGGGGCCAACGTCCTGACTTTC.

This clone was seen just once. The rearrangement joins TRBV6-5 to TRBJ1-3; D gene unclear. Germline CDR1 and CDR2: MNHEY and SVGAGI. Trimming took 0 bases from V and 6 from J, leaving 12 bases between them. The length of the CDR3 is 15 residues. DNA for the CDR3: TGTGCCAGCAGTTACTCCCGGGGTAAAGTAAACACCATATATTTT. Its translation: CASSYSRGKVNTIYF.

The genes are TRBV7-2 and TRBJ2-1, with a weak D call TRBD1 (6 bases). Trimming removed 5 bases at V and 0 bases at J, with 11 bases between. CDR3 length: 15 residues. Germline V lookup: CDR1 SGHTA, CDR2 FQGNSA. Written as DNA, the CDR3 is TGTGCCAGCAGCCTCAGGGGACCCTCCTACAATGAGCAGTTCTTC. Amino acids: CASSLRGPSYNEQFF.

The V call is TRBV28, the J call TRBJ1-6; TRBD1 agrees at 9 bases. This CDR3 has 14 amino acids. Trimming took 4 bases from V and 9 from J; bases not matched to a gene: 4. Germline CDR1 reads MDHEN; CDR2 reads SYDVKM. The DNA for the CDR3 is TGTGCCAGCAGTTCACAGACAGGGGGTTCACCCCTCCACTTT. Protein sequence: CASSSQTGGSPLHF.

The chain uses TRBV6-5 and TRBJ2-1; 9 bases line up with TRBD1. The CDR3 runs to 13 residues. Germline assignment: CDR1 MNHEY and CDR2 SVGAGI. V was pared by 7 bases and J by 4 bases, with 2 bases of the junction left unmatched. The CDR3 coding sequence is TGTGCCAGCACCGGACAGGGGTACAATGAGCAGTTCTTC. Protein product: CASTGQGYNEQFF.

This chain links TRBV10-2 with TRBJ1-2, with TRBD1 as a possible D gene (5 bases). Germline CDR1 and CDR2: WSHSY and SAAADI. CDR3 length: 14 amino acids. Trimming shortened V by 6 bases and J by 0 bases, and 11 bases separated the two germline ends. The CDR3 here is CASREGGANYGYTF. DNA for the CDR3: TGCGCCAGCAGGGAGGGAGGGGCTAACTATGGCTACACCTTC.

V gene TRBV19 combines with J gene TRBJ2-3; 11 nucleotides match TRBD2. CDR1 and CDR2 (germline): LNHDA, SQIVND (reference sequence). The CDR3 has 16 amino acids. V shed 4 bases, J shed 0 bases, and the junction held 3 bases outside the gene matches. CDR3 nucleotides: TGTGCCAGTAGTACCGGACTAGCGGGCAGCACAGATACGCAGTATTTT. Encoded protein: CASSTGLAGSTDTQYF.

This chain connects TRBV5-1 to TRBJ1-5; TRBD1 aligns across 9 bases. The CDR3 is made up of 14 amino acids. With 4 bases clipped from V and 7 bases from J, the junction kept 6 bases outside the gene matches. Germline V gene sequence: CDR1 SGHRS, CDR2 YFSETQ. The CDR3 here is CASSAWTGEQPQHF. The CDR3 bases are TGCGCCAGCAGCGCGTGGACAGGGGAACAGCCCCAGCATTTT.